Below, 21 T cell receptor beta chains from the same sample are listed, as sequenced in a study of CD8+ T cells in alopecia areata. Sequencing used cDNA as its template, made by extracting RNA and reverse transcribing it. Some clones are missing from TCRdb's copy, which holds only in-frame ones; the method was immunoSEQ multiplex PCR. The table includes 150,000 to 200,000 clones, around three fifths detected once. Documented treatment: oral pan-JAK inhibitor, 5-10 mg twice daily. This specimen was CD4+ T cells sorted from blood, taken at week 24, from a patient treated with tofacitinib. These receptor sequences come from a human donor with alopecia areata.

The sample holds a few counts of this clone. The V gene is TRBV10-3, the J gene TRBJ2-7; D may be TRBD1 (5 bases). CDR1 and CDR2 (germline): ENHRY, SYGVKD. This CDR3 spans 16 amino acids. Trimming removed 4 bases at V and 5 bases at J, with 21 bases between. CDR3 DNA sequence: TGTGCCATCAGTGGGGTTACAGGTGGCCAGAGCGACGAGCAGTACTTC. Protein: CAISGVTGGQSDEQYF.

CDR3 residues: CSVGIQGAEQYF. CDR3 coding DNA: TGCAGCGTTGGAATACAGGGTGCCGAGCAGTACTTC. The chain employs TRBV29-1 and TRBJ2-7; TRBD1 might be the D (6 bases). Germline assignment: CDR1 SQVTM and CDR2 ANQGSEA. V lost 4 bases and J lost 6, with 13 bases in between. The CDR3 length is 12 residues.

V is TRBV29-1 and J is TRBJ1-1; TRBD1 aligns across 7 bases. The V gene's germline CDR1 is SQVTM and CDR2 ANQGSEA. The trim removed 4 bases at V and 11 bases at J, leaving 4 bases unmatched. This CDR3 has 10 residues. The CDR3 spells CSVVRGEAFF. The CDR3 DNA reads as TGCAGCGTTGTCAGGGGGGAGGCTTTCTTT.

V and J are TRBV15 and TRBJ1-4, with 8 nucleotides matching TRBD1. V lost 4 bases, J lost 5 bases, and 9 bases stayed unmatched. Looked up from germline, CDR1 is LNHNV and CDR2 is YYDKDF (reference sequence). The CDR3 loop spans 16 amino acids. CDR3 region: CATSIEPQGENEKLFF. DNA for the CDR3: TGTGCCACCAGCATCGAACCACAGGGGGAGAATGAAAAACTGTTTTTT.

This clone has just one count. The J gene is TRBJ1-2, the V gene TRBV7-8; 11 bases fit TRBD1. The J segment lost 8 bases and the V segment lost 7 bases, leaving 12 bases of the junction unmatched. CDR1 SGHVS and CDR2 FQNEAQ come from the germline V gene. This CDR3 is 15 amino acids long. DNA of the CDR3: TGTGCCAGCACCTTGACCGGACAGGGGGCGTCGGGCTACACCTTC. It translates to CASTLTGQGASGYTF.

V usage is TRBV15 and J usage is TRBJ2-4, with TRBD2 matching 8 bases. The CDR3 is made up of 14 amino acids. CDR1 and CDR2 from the germline V gene are LNHNV and YYDKDF (reference sequence). V lost 0 bases, J lost 8 bases, and 3 bases stayed unmatched. This chain's CDR3 is CATSRERGVDIQYF. The CDR3 region has the DNA TGTGCCACCAGCAGAGAGCGGGGGGTAGACATTCAGTACTTC.

The rearrangement joins TRBV11-2 to TRBJ2-1; 8 bases fit TRBD2. CDR1 and CDR2 from the germline V gene are SGHAT and FQNNGV. CDR3 size: 15 residues. V lost 4 bases, J lost 4 bases, and 6 bases stayed unmatched. Here the CDR3 reads CASSSTGGSYNEQFF. CDR3 coding DNA: TGTGCCAGCAGCTCTACGGGGGGGAGTTACAATGAGCAGTTCTTC.

This CDR3 reads CASGSALPGETQYF. DNA of the CDR3: TGTGCTAGTGGTTCAGCCCTACCAGGGGAGACCCAGTACTTC. This sequence joins TRBV12-5 and TRBJ2-5, with D possibly TRBD1 on 5 matching bases. CDR3 size: 14 residues. V was cut by 4 bases and J by 5 bases, with 14 bases left in between. The germline gives CDR1 LGHNT, CDR2 FRNRAP.

This rearrangement joins TRBV19 to TRBJ1-5; D is undetermined. The CDR3 is 12 residues long. V lost 5 bases and J 7 bases, leaving 9 bases between the germline ends. In germline, CDR1 is LNHDA, CDR2 SQIVND (reference sequence). CDR3 loop: CASSPLQQPQHF. Here the CDR3 DNA reads TGTGCCAGTAGTCCCCTGCAACAGCCCCAGCATTTT.

The J gene is TRBJ1-2, the V gene TRBV6-5, with D uncertain. The CDR3 consists of 12 residues. Looked up from germline, CDR1 is MNHEY and CDR2 is SVGAGI. V was cut by 8 bases and J by 5 bases, with 12 bases left in between. As DNA, the CDR3 is TGTGCCAGCCGGCACCAGCGTTATGGCTACACCTTC. It yields the protein CASRHQRYGYTF.

This clone has a handful of counts. The J gene is TRBJ1-6, the V gene TRBV10-3; D uncertain. V lost 2 bases and J lost 7, with 3 bases in between. Germline assignment: CDR1 ENHRY and CDR2 SYGVKD. The CDR3 is made up of 12 amino acids. CDR3 in DNA: TGTGCCATCAGTGAGGGGAATTCACCCCTCCACTTT. This codes for CAISEGNSPLHF.

With respect to this clone: This CDR3 is also generated by other DNA sequences in the sample. The chain employs TRBV29-1 and TRBJ2-3, with a weak D call TRBD1 (6 bases). Germline lookup yields CDR1 SQVTM and CDR2 ANQGSEA. With 4 bases removed from V and 0 bases from J, the gap between germline ends came to 11 bases. This CDR3 has 14 amino acids. The CDR3 DNA sequence: TGCAGCGTTGTTGGGACACCGAGCACAGATACGCAGTATTTT. Its translation: CSVVGTPSTDTQYF.

The V call is TRBV14, the J call TRBJ2-3; D is uncertain. The length of the CDR3 is 15 residues. V was trimmed by 0 bases and J by 5 bases, leaving 12 bases between them. The germline CDR1 and CDR2 sequences are SGHDN and FVKESK. CDR3 nucleotide sequence: TGTGCCAGCAGCCAAGATGTCCGACGTGGAGATACGCAGTATTTT. Its translation: CASSQDVRRGDTQYF. The full variable domain, its missing parts supplied by reference TRBV14 and TRBJ2-3, is EAGVTQFPSHSVIEKGQTVTLRCDPISGHDNLYWYRRVMGKEIKFLLHFVKESKQDESGMPNNRFLAERTGGTYSTLKVQPAELEDSGVYFCASSQDVRRGDTQYFGPGTRLTVL.

V usage is TRBV30 and J usage is TRBJ1-5; no clear D. The CDR3 extends over 14 amino acids. With 0 bases removed from V and 7 bases from J, the gap between germline ends came to 13 bases. The V gene's germline CDR1 is GTSNPN and CDR2 SVGIG (reference sequence). The CDR3 bases are TGTGCCTGGAGTGTACGGGGAATAGGACAGCCCCAGCATTTT. Its protein product is CAWSVRGIGQPQHF.

The J gene is TRBJ1-6, the V gene TRBV5-1, with TRBD1 matching 7 bases. J was trimmed by 9 bases and V by 3 bases; bases with no gene match: 6. The germline gives CDR1 SGHRS, CDR2 YFSETQ. The CDR3 contains 14 residues. CDR3 sequence reads: CASSYDRVRSPLHF. CDR3 DNA sequence: TGCGCCAGCAGCTATGACAGGGTGCGTTCACCCCTCCACTTT.

This rearrangement joins TRBV5-6 to TRBJ1-5; D is unresolved. Germline-derived CDR1 and CDR2 are SGHDT and YYEEEE. Trimming removed 4 bases from V and 0 bases from J, with 5 bases in between. This CDR3 is 13 amino acids long. The DNA for the CDR3 is TGTGCCAGCAGCCTATATAGCAATCAGCCCCAGCATTTT. Translated, it gives CASSLYSNQPQHF.

This clone was counted many times. The V gene is TRBV10-2, the J gene TRBJ1-5; D remains unclear. The germline V and J ends were trimmed by 0 bases and 4 bases, with 7 bases remaining between them. The CDR3 extends over 14 amino acids. Germline V gene sequence: CDR1 WSHSY, CDR2 SAAADI. The CDR3 loop is CASSESGLNQPQHF. The CDR3, as DNA: TGCGCCAGCAGTGAGTCGGGCCTGAATCAGCCCCAGCATTTT.

This chain joins TRBV4-2 and TRBJ1-2, with a tentative D call TRBD1 (6 bases). Germline V gene data show CDR1 as LGHNA and CDR2 as YNFKEQ. Trimming stripped 0 bases from V and 4 bases from J, with 12 bases between. The CDR3 spans 15 residues. CDR3 coding DNA: TGTGCCAGCAGCCAAGAAAATGGGGGCATCTATGGCTACACCTTC. It specifies CASSQENGGIYGYTF.

This clone came up once. The rearrangement joins TRBV27 to TRBJ2-2; a possible D gene is TRBD2 (6 bases). The CDR3 totals 14 residues. V lost 3 bases to trimming and J lost 4 bases, with 9 bases between them. CDR1 is MNHEY and CDR2 is SMNVEV in the germline V gene (reference sequence). For the CDR3, the DNA is TGTGCCAGCAGTTTCCGGGGAGGCACCGGGGAGCTGTTTTTT. This sequence encodes CASSFRGGTGELFF.

This clone showed up just once. The gene calls are TRBV7-8 and TRBJ1-2; D may be TRBD1 (6 bases). The V gene's germline CDR1 is SGHVS and CDR2 FQNEAQ. Between the trimmed V and J ends, which lost 4 bases and 4 bases, there was a span of 10 bases. The CDR3 spans 13 residues. The chain's CDR3 is CASSSRGFYGYTF. DNA of the CDR3: TGTGCCAGCAGCTCAAGGGGGTTCTATGGCTACACCTTC.

The J gene is TRBJ2-5, the V gene TRBV10-3; possible D gene TRBD2, 6 bases. CDR1 is ENHRY, CDR2 SYGVKD, per germline. This CDR3 region has 13 residues. V was clipped by 6 bases and J by 5 bases, with 13 bases between them. CDR3 protein: CAIRTRETETQYF. The CDR3 DNA sequence: TGTGCCATCAGGACTAGAGAGACCGAGACCCAGTACTTC.